Each of the 6 T cell receptor beta chains below was sequenced from the same sample in a study of T cell repertoires in cytomegalovirus infection. TCRdb re-derived calls from the reads in MiXCR, one entry per CDR3 protein. This sample has some 500,000 distinct CDR3 sequences; almost 40% occur once, and the top ten carry 48%. Their antigen targets remain unknown. This sample comprised cultured PBMCs, obtained from culture after CMV antigen stimulation. These receptors were collected from a human donor in good health (CMV status not recorded). Some clones in this sample may be carry-over from other donors' samples.

The chain is built from TRBV11-3 and TRBJ2-1; tentatively, D is TRBD2 (5 bases). There are 12 residues in the CDR3. Per germline, CDR1 SGHNT and CDR2 YENEEA. Between the trimmed V and J ends, which lost 1 base and 10 bases, there was a span of 8 bases. CDR3 in amino acids: CASSLGGQEQFF. In nucleotides, the CDR3 is TGTGCCAGCAGCTTAGGCGGGCAGGAGCAGTTCTTC.

The chain employs TRBV6-1 and TRBJ2-5; D unresolved. Trimming took off 3 bases at V and 2 bases at J, with 19 bases between the two ends. The CDR3 spans 17 residues. Germline CDR1 is MNHNS and CDR2 is SASEGT. CDR3 protein: CASSDRLSHWSQETQYF. DNA of the CDR3: TGTGCCAGCAGTGACCGCCTTTCTCATTGGTCACAAGAGACCCAGTACTTC.

V is TRBV28 and J is TRBJ1-6, with D maybe TRBD1 (6 bases). The CDR3 runs to 13 residues. Per the germline V gene, CDR1 is MDHEN and CDR2 is SYDVKM. V shed 9 bases and J shed 10 bases, with 16 bases lying between them. CDR3 DNA sequence: TGTGCCAGTAAGTCTACAGGGATATCACCCCTCCACTTT. Translated, it gives CASKSTGISPLHF. Combining the CDR3 with reference TRBV28 and TRBJ1-6 gives the whole variable domain DVKVTQSSRYLVKRTGEKVFLECVQDMDHENMFWYRQDPGLGLRLIYFSYDVKMKEKGDIPEGYSVSREKKERFSLILESASTNQTSMYLCASKSTGISPLHFGNGTRLTVT.

The sample holds a few counts of this clonotype. The V call is TRBV6-1, the J call TRBJ1-1, with a weak D call TRBD1 (5 bases). The CDR3 is made up of 18 amino acids. Germline values: CDR1 MNHNS, CDR2 SASEGT. Trimming stripped 1 base from V and 5 bases from J, with 23 bases between. DNA of the CDR3: TGTGCCAGCAGTGAAGTCTTGGGGCTTTTTAGAGTTGGGACTGAAGCTTTCTTT. This sequence encodes CASSEVLGLFRVGTEAFF.

The chain links TRBV12-3 or TRBV12-4 to TRBJ2-7; tentatively, D is TRBD2 (6 bases). V was pared by 5 bases and J by 5 bases, with 10 bases between. The CDR3 contains 12 residues. This CDR3 reads CASSPRLDEQYF. For the CDR3, the DNA is TGTGCCAGCAGTCCCCGACTAGACGAGCAGTACTTC.

This clonotype has a handful of counts. This chain links TRBV10-3 with TRBJ1-2; weak D call: TRBD1 (5 bases). The germline V gene has CDR1 ENHRY and CDR2 SYGVKD. The V end lost 3 bases, the J end lost 2 bases, and 16 bases lay between the germline ends. The CDR3 runs 16 residues. Here the CDR3 DNA reads TGTGCCATCAGTGATTGGGAGGGGAGGTCGAACTATGGCTACACCTTC. It codes for CAISDWEGRSNYGYTF.